This record concerns one T cell receptor beta chain sequence. No antigen is known for it. The CDR3 is 19 residues long. Trimming took off 0 bases at V and 0 bases at J, with 19 bases between the two ends. Germline V CDR1 and CDR2: SGHRS, YFSETQ. This entry comes from a study of cytomegalovirus exposure and HLA in healthy donors. Profiled with immunoSEQ multiplex PCR; TCRdb holds only in-frame clones, not every one. This sample has around 150,000 clones, with 82% found just once. Study observations and caveats: TCR clusters originating in the first cohort tended to co-occur in the roughly 120 validation repertoires, according to a later analysis. Reports described diagnosis of cytomegalovirus status by the classifier as highly specific and sensitive. The majority of TCR sequences were rare, yet some public TCRs appeared in many donors.

Sequenced sample: PBMCs. The chain links TRBV5-1 to TRBJ2-1; tentatively, D is TRBD2 (6 bases). This clonotype was sampled from a man aged 25 to 45 in good health and CMV-seropositive. The CDR3 bases are TGCGCCAGCAGCTTGGCCTCGGGATCCCTAGCGAGCTCCTACAATGAGCAGTTCTTC. Its translation is CASSLASGSLASSYNEQFF.